Each of the 5 T cell receptor beta chains below was sequenced from the same sample in a study of blood T cells in healthy people across ages. Combining a sample-barcoded 5' primer with a J-beta primer mix, a second PCR ran for roughly 6 to 11 cycles. TCRdb processed the 5' RACE reads anew with MiXCR; each CDR3 protein has one entry. This sample has hundreds of thousands of distinct CDR3 sequences, with approximately 30% found just once. Sequencing input: blood. Every receptor here comes from a woman older than 75 in good health.

A few counts support this clonotype. Relative to the germline gene, one junction end is altered; a read error may explain this. The V and J genes are TRBV4-3 and TRBJ2-5; 14 nucleotides align to TRBD2. Germline CDR1 reads LGHNA; CDR2 reads YSLEER. This CDR3 contains 16 residues. The CDR3 sequence: CTSSRTSGGLGETQYF. For the CDR3, the DNA is TGCACCAGCTCTAGGACTAGCGGGGGGCTGGGGGAGACCCAGTACTTC.

The table lists this clonotype with a few counts. A much larger clone lies a single base off, so this may be a read error. This chain joins TRBV7-8 and TRBJ2-1; TRBD1 aligns across 10 bases. Matching the DNA end better, TRBJ2-7 makes the J call doubtful. The CDR3 consists of 17 residues. Germline CDR1 reads SGHVS; CDR2 reads FQNEAQ. The CDR3 here is CASSGSGTGDSYNEQYF. Written as DNA, the CDR3 is TGTGCCAGCAGCGGAAGCGGGACAGGGGATTCCTACAATGAGCAGTACTTC.

In its sample, this clonotype was seen a few times. The chain employs TRBV5-5 and TRBJ2-2; D ambiguous. From germline, CDR1 is SGHKS and CDR2 YYEKEE (reference sequence). Deletions cut 7 bases from V and 0 bases from J, with 13 bases between. The CDR3 contains 15 residues. This chain's CDR3 is CASGIGRTNTGELFF. The CDR3 region has the DNA TGTGCCAGCGGTATTGGCAGAACGAACACCGGGGAGCTGTTTTTT.

This chain links TRBV5-6 with TRBJ2-2; maybe TRBD1 (6 bases). Germline CDR1 reads SGHDT; CDR2 reads YYEEEE. The CDR3 runs 15 residues. The germline V and J ends were trimmed by 5 bases and 3 bases, with 14 bases remaining between them. The CDR3 DNA is TGTGCCAGCAGTTCGATCTCAGGGGACACCGGGGAGCTGTTTTTT. This gives the protein CASSSISGDTGELFF.

J is TRBJ2-3 and V is TRBV20-1, with 8 bases identical to TRBD2. This CDR3 has 13 residues. V dropped 3 bases and J dropped 7; count of bases not matched to a gene: 6. Germline V gene data show CDR1 as DFQATT and CDR2 as SNEGSKA (reference sequence). The CDR3 nucleotides are TGCAGTGCTAGCGGGGGGGCACAGAATACGCAGTATTTT. It is translated as CSASGGAQNTQYF.